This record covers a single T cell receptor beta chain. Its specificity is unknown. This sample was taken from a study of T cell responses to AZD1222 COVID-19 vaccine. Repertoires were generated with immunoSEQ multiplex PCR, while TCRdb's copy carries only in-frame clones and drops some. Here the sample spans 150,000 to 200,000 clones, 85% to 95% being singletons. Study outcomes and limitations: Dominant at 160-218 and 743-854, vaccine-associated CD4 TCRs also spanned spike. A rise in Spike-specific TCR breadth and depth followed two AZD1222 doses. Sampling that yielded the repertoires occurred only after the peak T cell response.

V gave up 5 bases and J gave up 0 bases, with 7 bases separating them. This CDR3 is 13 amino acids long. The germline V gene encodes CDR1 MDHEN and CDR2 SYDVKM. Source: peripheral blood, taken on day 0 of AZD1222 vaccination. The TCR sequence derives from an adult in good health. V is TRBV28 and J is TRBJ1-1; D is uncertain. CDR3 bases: TGTGCCAGCAGTCCCCAGATGAACACTGAAGCTTTCTTT. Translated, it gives CASSPQMNTEAFF.